This T cell receptor beta chain was sequenced in a study of tissue T cells after allogeneic stem cell transplantation (dated by TCRdb to about 2022). For the wider study: Using research autopsies of patients with and without GVHD, plus mouse models of GVHD, the study profiled TCR beta repertoires across many tissues. The human arm was conducted as a prospective observational study, and neither blinding nor randomization was performed. On the study overall, not on this receptor specifically: The study did not determine which tissue TCRs were alloreactive or antigen-specific, and some clones might have been persisting host cells. In both patients and mice, T cells from blood and spleen picked up only a limited part of the TCR repertoire that was detected in tissues. Only a few T cell clones appeared in more than one patient, yet motif-based clustering showed tissue-specific repertoire signatures that were shared between patients. Within patients, how anatomically similar tissues were was a major factor shaping TCR repertoire composition, regardless of disease or transplant status. The patient cohort was small and varied clinically, and sampling depth was recognized as a limitation.

The library was prepared using the immunoSEQ multiplex PCR assay. TCRbeta CDR3 sequencing was done by Adaptive Biotechnologies at survey depth, reporting CDR3 sequences, V/J genes, productive frequency and template counts. Amplification of TCR beta CDR3 regions started from genomic DNA instead of RNA. For the original study's pipeline: Jensen-Shannon divergence was used to quantify pairwise repertoire overlap between tissues, with a value of 1 meaning complete divergence and a value of 0 meaning identical repertoires. Tissues were clustered by single-linkage agglomerative hierarchical clustering of pairwise JSD values and displayed as dendrograms. GLIPH2 was applied to all patient samples using simulation_depth 1000, kmer_min_depth 3, and cdr3_length_cutoff 8, and only groups with more than two unique CDR3s were retained. A standardized tissue-overlap score was generated by extrapolating Jaccard GLIPH-group overlap across patients to a standard repertoire size of 1000 clones. Linear mixed-effect models, with tissue included as a fixed effect and individual included as a random effect, were used to assess associations of diversity with clinical or experimental variables. TCRdb limited this immuneACCESS table to in-frame rearrangements with V and J called. A share of clones is missing; checked studies link under half to unresolved V genes, and the rest is unexplained. V, J and clone size derive from that table, while D and trimming were established from the DNA sequence. This sample lists nearly 7,000 clones; around 34% were detected once. 6.3% of the sample belongs to the ten largest clones.

Including the terminal cysteine and phenylalanine, the CDR3 comprises 14 residues. The DNA shown is the part of the CDR3 that was read: 39 bases, in frame from base 1. V loses 1 base of germline sequence and J loses 7 bases, and the interval between the two ends is 10 bases. Per the germline V gene, SGHND is the CDR1 and FRSKSL is the CDR2. The sample's time point label, in plain terms: mouse harvest day 14 after allogeneic transplant. Each mouse graft, delivered by tail vein injection, combined 10^6 splenic CD5+ T cells with 10^7 T-cell-depleted bone marrow cells. Mouse GVHD was modeled in a major MHC-mismatch B6 (H2b) into BALB/c (H2d) model, with tissues profiled at day 7 or 14. On day 7 or 14 post-transplant, mouse tissues and retro-orbital blood were harvested with separate sterile tools for each animal, and livers were flushed beforehand. Before genomic DNA isolation with the DNeasy Blood & Tissue Kit, mouse tissues were minced with razor blades in buffered saline.

As to this clone: The specificity of this receptor is unknown. In this entry, gene names and germline sequences are mouse ones. The observed sequence ends 1 residue before the CDR3 terminus, with the missing tail filled in from the germline J gene.

Sequencing used skin. The V and J segments used are TRBV15 and TRBJ1-4, with TRBD1 as a weak D call on 5 bases. The sequence derives from a female BALB/c mouse given C57BL/6 T cells with graft-versus-host disease after an allogeneic hematopoietic cell transplant. The CDR3 DNA, read in part, is TGTGCCAGCAGTTTAGGGGGGGTGGGCGAAAGATTATTT. This gives the protein CASSLGGVGERLF. From start to end, the CDR3 is CASSLGGVGERLFF.